This T cell receptor (delta chain) stems from a study of γδ T cells in repeated Plasmodium falciparum infection. About the study: Sampling occurred at baseline, pre-infection for selected infections, and 21 days post-infection.

A word on this clone: The target antigen is unknown. This DNA's translation differs at residue 10 from TCRdb's protein, which comes from a much larger clone; a read error is likely, and the protein shown is translated from the DNA.

TCRdb re-processed the multiplex PCR reads using CATT. The repertoire holds 70,000 to 95,000 delta-chain clones, with more than 1.4% as singletons. The CDR3 extends over 13 amino acids. Germline-derived CDR1 and CDR2 are TSWWSYY and QGS. Study observations and caveats: Vdelta2-negative gammadelta repertoires, largely Vdelta1+, seemingly showed infection-driven waves of new clonal selection. Vgamma9/Vdelta2+ T cells showed a stable polyclonal repertoire with shared TCRgamma sequences. Donors in Mali lived in a small rural village, largely one ethnic group.

Vgamma9/Vdelta2+ and Vdelta2-negative gammadelta T cells were flow-sorted from PBMC for bulk sequencing. The TCR was taken from a pool of human donors (malaria-infected and uninfected, not separated). Sequenced sample: gamma-delta T cells from blood. V usage is TRDV1 and J usage is TRDJ1, with 7 bases lining up with TRDD3. In DNA, the CDR3 is TGTGCTCTTGGTAGGGGGATGGTCGATGAACTCATCTTT. The encoded protein is CALGRGMVDELIF.